The 27 T cell receptor beta chains below were found in one sample sequenced in a study of human versus mouse CDR3 diversity and MHC coevolution. Assay used: immunoSEQ multiplex PCR; TCRdb lists only in-frame clones, some missing. The sample has about 83,000 clones, around 92% seen once. The sequenced material came from naive CD4+ T cells from blood. Sample subset: CD45RO-negative CD62L-positive naive CD4 T cells. The receptors here all came from a person aged 30 to 70 in good health.

V is TRBV15 and J is TRBJ1-5, with D perhaps matching TRBD1 (6 bases). CDR3 length: 14 amino acids. V lost 5 bases to trimming and J lost 3 bases, with 11 bases between them. The germline CDR1 and CDR2 sequences are LNHNV and YYDKDF (reference sequence). DNA for the CDR3: TGTGCCACCAGCGAAACAGGGTACAATCAGCCCCAGCATTTT. The encoded protein is CATSETGYNQPQHF.

The chain joins TRBV19 to TRBJ1-2; tentatively, D is TRBD1 (6 bases). Germline V gene sequence: CDR1 LNHDA, CDR2 SQIVND (reference sequence). The V gene lost 3 bases and the J gene lost 7 bases, with 18 bases spanning the gap. There are 15 residues in the CDR3. This CDR3 reads CASSIGQIGNGGYTF. CDR3 coding DNA: TGTGCCAGTAGTATCGGACAGATAGGCAATGGTGGCTACACCTTC.

The chain carries TRBV29-1 and TRBJ1-3; no definite D call. V was clipped by 7 bases and J by 0 bases, with 10 bases between them. CDR1 and CDR2 (germline): SQVTM, ANQGSEA. The CDR3 totals 13 residues. For the CDR3, the DNA is TGCAGCGCTATGGTAACCTCTGGAAACACCATATATTTT. Translating it yields CSAMVTSGNTIYF.

This chain uses TRBV5-4 with TRBJ2-2, with 7 bases lining up with TRBD1. Germline trimming cut 4 bases from V and 6 bases from J; bases unmatched to any gene: 12. Germline CDR1 is SGHNT and CDR2 is YYREEE (reference sequence). This CDR3 contains 16 residues. In DNA, the CDR3 is TGTGCCAGCAGCACCCTTGACAGGGCGGGTGCCGGGGAGCTGTTTTTT. This sequence encodes CASSTLDRAGAGELFF.

The V and J genes are TRBV6-1 and TRBJ1-1, with D perhaps TRBD1 (6 bases). Germline-derived CDR1 and CDR2 are MNHNS and SASEGT. V dropped 2 bases and J dropped 4 bases, with 14 bases sitting between them. This CDR3 contains 15 residues. The CDR3: CASSESQGPPTEAFF. The CDR3 nucleotides are TGTGCCAGCAGTGAATCCCAGGGGCCGCCCACTGAAGCTTTCTTT.

This clone was counted a single time. The chain has TRBV5-1 and TRBJ2-5, with 11 bases matching TRBD2. The J call may be mistaken, given a closer DNA end match to TRBJ2-7. Germline CDR1 SGHRS, CDR2 YFSETQ. This CDR3 is 16 amino acids long. The CDR3 nucleotides are TGCGCCAGCAGCCTTGATGGGACTAGCGGTCTCTACGAGCAGTACTTC. It translates to CASSLDGTSGLYEQYF.

The V call is TRBV5-4, the J call TRBJ2-7; tentative D call: TRBD1 (5 bases). CDR1 is SGHNT, CDR2 YYREEE, per germline (reference sequence). V lost 2 bases, J lost 5 bases, and 14 bases lay in between. The CDR3 length is 14 residues. The DNA for the CDR3 is TGTGCCAGCAGCTTCTGGACAAAAAAAAACGAGCAGTACTTC. This translates into CASSFWTKKNEQYF.

The chain links TRBV30 to TRBJ1-5; no clear D. This CDR3 region has 13 residues. Germline V CDR1 and CDR2: GTSNPN, SVGIG (reference sequence). Between the trimmed V and J ends, which lost 3 bases and 7 bases, there was a span of 13 bases. The CDR3 sequence is CAWSRGGEQPQHF. The CDR3, as DNA: TGTGCCTGGAGCCGGGGAGGCGAGCAGCCCCAGCATTTT.

This clone was detected only once. In the same sample, other DNA sequences code for this CDR3. The chain couples TRBV27 to TRBJ2-1, with 7 bases lining up with TRBD1. The CDR3 length is 17 residues. Per the germline V gene, CDR1 is MNHEY and CDR2 is SMNVEV (reference sequence). V gave up 0 bases and J gave up 3 bases; unmatched junction bases: 8. The CDR3 sequence: CASSLSVRGGLYNEQFF. Written as DNA, the CDR3 is TGTGCCAGCAGTTTATCGGTTAGAGGGGGCCTCTACAATGAGCAGTTCTTC.

The chain carries TRBV23-1 and TRBJ1-2; no clear D. TRBV23-1 is an ORF for which the function is uncertain. CDR3 length equals 16 residues. Trimming took 3 bases from V and 0 from J, leaving 14 bases between them. CDR3 sequence reads: CASSQGRERANYGYTF. Written as DNA, the CDR3 is TGCGCCAGCAGTCAGGGTAGGGAGAGAGCTAACTATGGCTACACCTTC.

The rearrangement links TRBV27 to TRBJ1-4; 7 bases fit TRBD1. Losses at the gene ends were 6 bases for V and 3 bases for J; bases not matched to a gene: 10. This CDR3 is built from 16 residues. Germline V gene sequence: CDR1 MNHEY, CDR2 SMNVEV (reference sequence). CDR3 amino acids: CASSGRGYGANEKLFF. CDR3 DNA: TGTGCCAGCAGCGGCAGGGGGTATGGAGCTAATGAAAAACTGTTTTTT.

The chain couples TRBV7-6 to TRBJ2-5; the D gene is possibly TRBD1 (6 bases). CDR1 is SGHVS, CDR2 FNYEAQ, per germline. V was clipped by 0 bases and J by 4 bases, with 15 bases between them. This CDR3 region has 16 residues. The CDR3 loop reads CASSLAGNTGRETQYF. Written as DNA, the CDR3 is TGTGCCAGCAGCTTAGCTGGAAACACAGGGAGAGAGACCCAGTACTTC.

V gene TRBV25-1 combines with J gene TRBJ2-1, with no clear D. Per the germline V gene, CDR1 is MGHDK and CDR2 is SYGVNS. V was trimmed by 3 bases and J by 7 bases, leaving 13 bases between them. CDR3 length: 14 residues. CDR3: CASSDPPRSNEQFF. The CDR3 nucleotides are TGTGCCAGCAGTGACCCCCCCCGGAGTAATGAGCAGTTCTTC.

The V and J genes are TRBV5-6 and TRBJ2-3, with TRBD2 identical over 9 bases. J gave up 0 bases and V 3 bases, and 8 bases lay outside the gene matches. Germline CDR1 reads SGHDT; CDR2 reads YYEEEE. CDR3 length: 17 residues. The CDR3 DNA is TGTGCCAGCAGCTCCCTCCTAGCGGGGACTAGCACAGATACGCAGTATTTT. Translated: CASSSLLAGTSTDTQYF.

The chain uses TRBV6-1 and TRBJ2-3; TRBD2 aligns across 9 bases. The CDR3 covers 15 residues. From germline, CDR1 is MNHNS and CDR2 SASEGT. The trim removed 7 bases at V and 1 base at J, leaving 6 bases unmatched. In nucleotides, the CDR3 is TGTGCCAGCATGACTAGCGGATATCGCACAGATACGCAGTATTTT. This sequence encodes CASMTSGYRTDTQYF.

The chain employs TRBV6-1 and TRBJ1-5; D is unresolved. The germline CDR1 and CDR2 sequences are MNHNS and SASEGT. Trimming took off 4 bases at V and 0 bases at J, with 13 bases between the two ends. There are 16 residues in the CDR3. The CDR3 sequence is CASSGEDFYSNQPQHF. CDR3 nucleotide sequence: TGTGCCAGCAGTGGAGAGGACTTTTATAGCAATCAGCCCCAGCATTTT.

The chain couples TRBV2 to TRBJ1-1; weak D call: TRBD1 (5 bases). Germline CDR1 reads SNHLY; CDR2 reads FYNNEI. V lost 3 bases, J lost 3 bases, and 8 bases lay in between. This CDR3 is 13 amino acids long. The CDR3 reads CASSDGGDTEAFF. In DNA, the CDR3 is TGTGCCAGCAGTGACGGGGGAGACACTGAAGCTTTCTTT.

This chain uses TRBV19 with TRBJ2-7; TRBD1 is a possible D gene (6 bases). V lost 6 bases and J 0 bases, leaving 12 bases between the germline ends. This CDR3 region has 14 residues. The germline CDR1 and CDR2 sequences are LNHDA and SQIVND (reference sequence). CDR3 bases: TGTGCCAGTAGAAGTGACAGGAACTCCTACGAGCAGTACTTC. Its protein product is CASRSDRNSYEQYF.

The chain combines TRBV18 with TRBJ2-1; TRBD2 aligns across 9 bases. CDR1 is KGHSH and CDR2 is LQKENI in the germline V gene. Trimming cost V 6 bases and J 3 bases; bases outside gene matches: 6. The CDR3 runs 15 residues. CDR3 sequence reads: CASSLNSGSYNEQFF. DNA of the CDR3: TGTGCCAGCTCGCTTAATAGCGGGAGCTACAATGAGCAGTTCTTC.

V is TRBV5-1 and J is TRBJ1-4; possible D gene TRBD1, 6 bases. The CDR3 spans 15 residues. Germline-derived CDR1 and CDR2 are SGHRS and YFSETQ. Trimming removed 4 bases at V and 0 bases at J, with 10 bases between. DNA for the CDR3: TGCGCCAGCAGCGTAGGGGGAGCAACTAATGAAAAACTGTTTTTT. It is translated as CASSVGGATNEKLFF. Full variable domain (remainder filled in from reference TRBV5-1 and TRBJ1-4): KAGVTQTPRYLIKTRGQQVTLSCSPISGHRSVSWYQQTPGQGLQFLFEYFSETQRNKGNFPGRFSGRQFSNSRSEMNVSTLELGDSALYLCASSVGGATNEKLFFGSGTQLSVL.

The table lists this clone with a few counts. The rearrangement links TRBV28 to TRBJ1-3, with a possible D match to TRBD1 (5 bases). The CDR3 covers 15 residues. V gave up 2 bases and J gave up 2 bases, with 10 bases separating them. CDR1 MDHEN and CDR2 SYDVKM come from the germline V gene. The DNA of the CDR3 is TGTGCCAGCAGTTTAACGCAGGGAACTGGAAACACCATATATTTT. It is translated as CASSLTQGTGNTIYF.

The chain is built from TRBV15 and TRBJ1-4, with D tentatively TRBD1 (6 bases). Germline CDR1 and CDR2: LNHNV and YYDKDF (reference sequence). This CDR3 spans 17 amino acids. V dropped 3 bases and J dropped 0 bases, with 14 bases sitting between them. Here the CDR3 reads CATSRVGQLATNEKLFF. The CDR3 nucleotides are TGTGCCACCAGCAGGGTTGGACAGCTTGCAACTAATGAAAAACTGTTTTTT.

The chain carries TRBV28 and TRBJ1-6, with 8 bases matching TRBD1. V lost 6 bases, J lost 13 bases, and 14 bases stayed unmatched. Germline values: CDR1 MDHEN, CDR2 SYDVKM. The CDR3 is 15 residues long. The CDR3, as DNA: TGTGCCAGCAGCAATGGACAGGGAGGGTACCGGCCCCTCCACTTT. Translating gives CASSNGQGGYRPLHF.

The rearrangement uses TRBV18 and TRBJ2-7; TRBD1 matches at 12 bases. CDR3 length: 14 residues. Trimming removed 5 bases from V and 6 bases from J; junction bases left unmatched: 5. From germline, CDR1 is KGHSH and CDR2 LQKENI. The CDR3 is CASSSGQGAGEQYF. CDR3 coding DNA: TGTGCCAGCTCATCGGGACAGGGGGCGGGCGAGCAGTACTTC. The entire variable domain, with the rest obtained from reference TRBV18 and TRBJ2-7, is as follows: NAGVMQNPRHLVRRRGQEARLRCSPMKGHSHVYWYRQLPEEGLKFMVYLQKENIIDESGMPKERFSAEFPKEGPSILRIQQVVRGDSAAYFCASSSGQGAGEQYFGPGTRLTVT.

V usage is TRBV7-2 and J usage is TRBJ1-2; D remains ambiguous. Trimming shortened V by 2 bases and J by 0 bases, and 13 bases separated the two germline ends. The CDR3 extends over 16 amino acids. The germline V gene has CDR1 SGHTA and CDR2 FQGNSA. The CDR3 sequence: CASSLKAGIANYGYTF. The DNA for the CDR3 is TGTGCCAGCAGCTTAAAGGCGGGGATAGCTAACTATGGCTACACCTTC.

V usage is TRBV4-1 and J usage is TRBJ2-1, with 8 nucleotides matching TRBD1. V was pared by 4 bases and J by 5 bases, with 7 bases of the junction left unmatched. Germline V lookup: CDR1 MGHRA, CDR2 YSYEKL. This CDR3 is built from 15 residues. The CDR3 sequence is CASSPRDRRDNEQFF. The CDR3 DNA reads as TGCGCCAGCAGCCCCCGGGACAGGAGGGACAATGAGCAGTTCTTC.

CDR3 protein: CASRPTGISNQPQHF. As DNA, the CDR3 is TGTGCCAGCAGGCCCACAGGGATCAGCAATCAGCCCCAGCATTTT. This rearrangement joins TRBV6-5 to TRBJ1-5; tentative D call: TRBD1 (6 bases). The CDR3 is made up of 15 amino acids. Germline-derived CDR1 and CDR2 are MNHEY and SVGAGI. V lost 6 bases to trimming and J lost 1 base, with 13 bases between them.